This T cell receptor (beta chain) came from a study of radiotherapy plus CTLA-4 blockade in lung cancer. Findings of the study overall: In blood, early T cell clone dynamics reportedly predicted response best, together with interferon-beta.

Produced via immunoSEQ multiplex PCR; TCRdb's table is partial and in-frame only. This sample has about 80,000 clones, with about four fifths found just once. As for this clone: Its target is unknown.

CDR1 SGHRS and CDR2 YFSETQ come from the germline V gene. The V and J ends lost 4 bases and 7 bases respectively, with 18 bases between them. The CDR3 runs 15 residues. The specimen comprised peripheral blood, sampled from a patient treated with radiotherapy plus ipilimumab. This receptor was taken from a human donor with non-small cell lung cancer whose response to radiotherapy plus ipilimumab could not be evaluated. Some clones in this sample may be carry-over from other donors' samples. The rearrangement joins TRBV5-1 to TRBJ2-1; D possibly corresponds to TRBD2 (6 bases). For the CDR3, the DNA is TGCGCCAGCAGCCTGGAGAGGGCGGGAAATAATGAGCAGTTCTTC. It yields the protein CASSLERAGNNEQFF.